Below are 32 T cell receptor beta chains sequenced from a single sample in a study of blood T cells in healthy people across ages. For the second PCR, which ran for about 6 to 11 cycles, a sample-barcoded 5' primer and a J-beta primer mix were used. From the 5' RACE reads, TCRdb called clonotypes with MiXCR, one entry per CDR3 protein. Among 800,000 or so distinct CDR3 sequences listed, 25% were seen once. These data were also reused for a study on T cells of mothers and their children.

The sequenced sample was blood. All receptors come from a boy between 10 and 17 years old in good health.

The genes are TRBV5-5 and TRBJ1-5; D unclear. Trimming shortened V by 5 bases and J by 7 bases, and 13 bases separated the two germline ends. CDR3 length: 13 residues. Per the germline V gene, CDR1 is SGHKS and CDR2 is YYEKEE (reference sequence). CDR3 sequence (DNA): TGTGCCAGCAGTTTAACACGGGCGCAGCCCCAGCATTTT. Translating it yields CASSLTRAQPQHF.

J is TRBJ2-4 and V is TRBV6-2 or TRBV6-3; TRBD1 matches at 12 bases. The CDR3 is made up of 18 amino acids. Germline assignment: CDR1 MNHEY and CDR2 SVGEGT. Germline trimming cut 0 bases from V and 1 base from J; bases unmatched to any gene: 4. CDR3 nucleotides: TGTGCCAGCAGTTACTCGGGACAGGGGGCGCTGGCCAAAAACATTCAGTACTTC. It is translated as CASSYSGQGALAKNIQYF.

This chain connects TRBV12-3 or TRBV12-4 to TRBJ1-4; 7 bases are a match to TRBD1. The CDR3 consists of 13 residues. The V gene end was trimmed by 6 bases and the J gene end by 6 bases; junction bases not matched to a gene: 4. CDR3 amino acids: CASRRQGDEKLFF. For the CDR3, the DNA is TGTGCCAGCAGACGACAGGGTGATGAAAAACTGTTTTTT.

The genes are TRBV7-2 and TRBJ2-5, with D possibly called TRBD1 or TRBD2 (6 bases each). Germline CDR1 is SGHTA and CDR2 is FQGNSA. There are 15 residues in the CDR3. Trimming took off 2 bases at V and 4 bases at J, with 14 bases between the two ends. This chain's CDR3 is CASSLWLGGSETQYF. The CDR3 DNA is TGTGCCAGCAGCTTATGGTTAGGGGGGTCAGAGACCCAGTACTTC.

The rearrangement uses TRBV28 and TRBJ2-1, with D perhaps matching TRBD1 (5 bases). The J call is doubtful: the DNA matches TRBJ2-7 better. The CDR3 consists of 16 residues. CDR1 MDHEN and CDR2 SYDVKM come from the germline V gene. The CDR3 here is CASSPLVATEHYEQYF. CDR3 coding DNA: TGTGCCAGCAGCCCCTTGGTCGCGACAGAGCACTACGAGCAGTACTTC.

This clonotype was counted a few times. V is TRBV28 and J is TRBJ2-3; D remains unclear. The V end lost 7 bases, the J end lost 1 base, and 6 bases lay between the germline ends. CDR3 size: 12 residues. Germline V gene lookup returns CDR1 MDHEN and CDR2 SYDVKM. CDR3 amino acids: CASTRRTDTQYF. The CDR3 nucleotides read TGTGCCAGCACGAGGCGCACAGATACGCAGTATTTT.

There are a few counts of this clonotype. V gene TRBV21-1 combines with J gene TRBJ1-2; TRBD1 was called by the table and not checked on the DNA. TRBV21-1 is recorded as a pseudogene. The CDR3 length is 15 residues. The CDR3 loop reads CASSTWFSGIYGYTF. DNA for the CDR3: TGTGCCAGCAGCACTTGGTTTTCCGGGATCTATGGCTACACCTTC.

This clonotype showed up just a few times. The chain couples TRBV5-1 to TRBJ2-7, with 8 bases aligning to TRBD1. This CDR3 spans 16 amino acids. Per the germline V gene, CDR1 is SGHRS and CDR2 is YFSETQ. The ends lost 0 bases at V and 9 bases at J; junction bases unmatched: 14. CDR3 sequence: CASSLASGTGSTRQYF. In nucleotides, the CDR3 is TGCGCCAGCAGCTTGGCCTCCGGGACAGGTTCTACGAGGCAGTACTTC.

The CDR3: CASSLNRGPPDEQYF. CDR3 DNA sequence: TGCGCCAGCAGTCTCAACAGGGGGCCCCCAGACGAGCAGTACTTC. V is TRBV4-3 and J is TRBJ2-5; 9 bases line up with TRBD1. The J call may be faulty, since TRBJ2-7 better matches the DNA end. Germline CDR1 LGHNA, CDR2 YSLEER. The CDR3 totals 15 residues.

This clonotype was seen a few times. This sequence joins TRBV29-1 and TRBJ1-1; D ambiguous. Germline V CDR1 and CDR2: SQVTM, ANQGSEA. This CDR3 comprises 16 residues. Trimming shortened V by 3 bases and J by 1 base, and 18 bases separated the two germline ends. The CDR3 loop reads CSVDPTAAPSNTEAFF. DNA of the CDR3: TGCAGCGTTGACCCTACGGCGGCACCTTCGAACACTGAAGCTTTCTTT.

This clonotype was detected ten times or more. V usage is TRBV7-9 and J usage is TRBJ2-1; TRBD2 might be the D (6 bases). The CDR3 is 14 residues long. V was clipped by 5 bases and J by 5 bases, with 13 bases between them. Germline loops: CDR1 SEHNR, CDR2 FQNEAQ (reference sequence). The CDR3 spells CASSPRLEHNEQFF. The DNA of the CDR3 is TGTGCCAGCAGCCCCCGACTAGAGCACAATGAGCAGTTCTTC.

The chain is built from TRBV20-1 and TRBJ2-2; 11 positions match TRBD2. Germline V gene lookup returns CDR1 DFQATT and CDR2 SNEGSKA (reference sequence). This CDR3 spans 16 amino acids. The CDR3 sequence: CSAITSGSGRVGELFF. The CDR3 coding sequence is TGCAGCGCAATCACTAGCGGGAGTGGTAGGGTGGGGGAGCTGTTTTTT.

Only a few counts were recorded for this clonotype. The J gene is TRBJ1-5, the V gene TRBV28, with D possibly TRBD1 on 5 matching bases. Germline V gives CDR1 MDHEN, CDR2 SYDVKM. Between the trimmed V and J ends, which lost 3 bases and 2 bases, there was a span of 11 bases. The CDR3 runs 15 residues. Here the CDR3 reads CASSFRQGGNQPQHF. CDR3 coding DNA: TGTGCCAGCAGTTTCCGGCAGGGCGGCAATCAGCCCCAGCATTTT.

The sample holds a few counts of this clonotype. DNA of the CDR3: TGTGCCAGCAGCTTAAGGGGGCGGGGGGGCCTCCATGAGCAGTTCTTC. Its protein is CASSLRGRGGLHEQFF. The chain combines TRBV7-2 with TRBJ2-1; the match to TRBD2 covers 9 bases. CDR1 is SGHTA, CDR2 FQGNSA, per germline. CDR3 length equals 16 residues. Trimming removed 2 bases from V and 8 bases from J; junction bases left unmatched: 10. The entire variable domain, with the rest obtained from reference TRBV7-2 and TRBJ2-1, is as follows: GAGVSQSPSNKVTEKGKDVELRCDPISGHTALYWYRQSLGQGLEFLIYFQGNSAPDKSGLPSDRFSAERTGGSVSTLTIQRTQQEDSAVYLCASSLRGRGGLHEQFFGPGTRLTVL.

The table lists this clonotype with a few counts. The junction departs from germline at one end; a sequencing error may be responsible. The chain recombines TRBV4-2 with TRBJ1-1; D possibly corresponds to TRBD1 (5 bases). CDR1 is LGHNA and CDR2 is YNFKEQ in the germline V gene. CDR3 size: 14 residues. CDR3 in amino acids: CASSRGIRGAEAFF. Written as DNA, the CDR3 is TGTGCTAGCAGTCGGGGGATAAGGGGCGCTGAAGCTTTCTTT.

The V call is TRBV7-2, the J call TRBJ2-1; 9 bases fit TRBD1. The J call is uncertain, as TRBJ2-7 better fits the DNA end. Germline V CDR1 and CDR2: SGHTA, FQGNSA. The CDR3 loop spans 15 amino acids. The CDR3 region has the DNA TGTGCCAGCAGCCATCCGGGACAGGGTATCTACGAGCAGTACTTC. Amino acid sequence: CASSHPGQGIYEQYF.

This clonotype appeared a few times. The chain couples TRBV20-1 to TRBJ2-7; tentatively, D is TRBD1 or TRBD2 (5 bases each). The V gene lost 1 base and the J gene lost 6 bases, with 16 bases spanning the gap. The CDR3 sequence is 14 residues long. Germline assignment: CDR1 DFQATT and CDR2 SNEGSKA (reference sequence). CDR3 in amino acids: CSARATGTGPEQYF. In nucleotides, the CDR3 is TGCAGTGCTAGAGCTACCGGGACCGGCCCCGAGCAGTACTTC.

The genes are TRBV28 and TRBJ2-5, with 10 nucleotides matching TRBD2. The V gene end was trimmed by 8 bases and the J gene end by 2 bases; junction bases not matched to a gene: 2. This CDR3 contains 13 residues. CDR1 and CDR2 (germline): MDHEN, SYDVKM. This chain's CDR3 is CASLLAGQETQYF. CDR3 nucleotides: TGTGCCAGCTTACTAGCGGGGCAAGAGACCCAGTACTTC.

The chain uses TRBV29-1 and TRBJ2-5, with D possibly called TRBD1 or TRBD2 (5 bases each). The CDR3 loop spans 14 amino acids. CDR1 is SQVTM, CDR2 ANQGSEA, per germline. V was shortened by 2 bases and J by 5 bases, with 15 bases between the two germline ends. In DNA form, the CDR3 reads TGCAGCGTTGAATGGGCAGGGAGTATGGAGACCCAGTACTTC. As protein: CSVEWAGSMETQYF.

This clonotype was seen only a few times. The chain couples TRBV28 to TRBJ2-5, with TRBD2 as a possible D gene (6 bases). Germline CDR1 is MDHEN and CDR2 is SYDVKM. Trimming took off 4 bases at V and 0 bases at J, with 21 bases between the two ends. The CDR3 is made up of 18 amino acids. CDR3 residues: CASSSQKGGSQYQETQYF. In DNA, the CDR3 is TGTGCCAGCAGTTCCCAAAAGGGAGGATCTCAATACCAAGAGACCCAGTACTTC.

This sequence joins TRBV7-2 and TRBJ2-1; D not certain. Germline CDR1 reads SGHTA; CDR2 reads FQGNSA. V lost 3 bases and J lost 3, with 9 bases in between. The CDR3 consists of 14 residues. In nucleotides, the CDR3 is TGTGCCAGCAGCTTGGCTGTTGACTACAATGAGCAGTTCTTC. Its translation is CASSLAVDYNEQFF.

CDR3 protein: CASSLAGGAGTKNIQYF. CDR3 nucleotide sequence: TGTGCCAGCAGTTTAGCGGGAGGAGCGGGAACCAAAAACATTCAGTACTTC. The chain has TRBV12-3 or TRBV12-4 and TRBJ2-4; TRBD2 aligns across 7 bases. With 0 bases clipped from V and 2 bases from J, the junction kept 7 bases outside the gene matches. The CDR3 runs 17 residues.

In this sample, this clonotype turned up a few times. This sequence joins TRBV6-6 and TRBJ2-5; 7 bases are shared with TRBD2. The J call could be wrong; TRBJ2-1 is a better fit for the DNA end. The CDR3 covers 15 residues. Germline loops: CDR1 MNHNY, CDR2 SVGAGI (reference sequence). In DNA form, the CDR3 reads TGTGCCAGCAGTTACCTCGCTAGCGGTTACAATGAGCAGTTCTTC. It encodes CASSYLASGYNEQFF.

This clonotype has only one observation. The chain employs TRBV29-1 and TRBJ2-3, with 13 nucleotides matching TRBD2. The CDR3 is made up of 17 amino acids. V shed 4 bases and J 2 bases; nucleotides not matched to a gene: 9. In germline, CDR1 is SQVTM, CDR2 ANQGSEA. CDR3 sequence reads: CSVASGGLAGNTDTQYF. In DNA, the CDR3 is TGCAGCGTTGCCTCAGGGGGACTAGCGGGAAACACAGATACGCAGTATTTT.

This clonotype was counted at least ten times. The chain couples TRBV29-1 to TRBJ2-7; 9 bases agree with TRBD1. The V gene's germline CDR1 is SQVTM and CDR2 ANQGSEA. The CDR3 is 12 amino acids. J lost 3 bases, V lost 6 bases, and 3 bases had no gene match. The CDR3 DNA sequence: TGCAGCGTCCTGGGACAGGGCTACGAGCAGTACTTC. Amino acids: CSVLGQGYEQYF.

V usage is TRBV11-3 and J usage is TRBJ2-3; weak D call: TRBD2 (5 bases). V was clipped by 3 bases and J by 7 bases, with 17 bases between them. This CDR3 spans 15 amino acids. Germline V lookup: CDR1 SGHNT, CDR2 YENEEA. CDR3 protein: CASSLAGPPINTQYF. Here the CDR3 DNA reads TGTGCCAGCAGCTTGGCGGGCCCGCCCATCAATACGCAGTATTTT.

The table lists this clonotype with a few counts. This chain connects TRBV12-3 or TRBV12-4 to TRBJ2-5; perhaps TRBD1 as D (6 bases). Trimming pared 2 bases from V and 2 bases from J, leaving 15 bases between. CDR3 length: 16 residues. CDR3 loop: CASSLPYYQGQETQYF. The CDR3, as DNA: TGTGCCAGCAGTTTACCCTACTACCAGGGGCAAGAGACCCAGTACTTC.

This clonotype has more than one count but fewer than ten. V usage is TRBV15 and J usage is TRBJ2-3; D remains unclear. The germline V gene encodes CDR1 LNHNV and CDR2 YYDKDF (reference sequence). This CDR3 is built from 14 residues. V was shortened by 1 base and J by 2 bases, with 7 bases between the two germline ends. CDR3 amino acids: CATSRGLLTDTQYF. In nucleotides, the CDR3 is TGTGCCACCAGCAGAGGACTCCTCACAGATACGCAGTATTTT.

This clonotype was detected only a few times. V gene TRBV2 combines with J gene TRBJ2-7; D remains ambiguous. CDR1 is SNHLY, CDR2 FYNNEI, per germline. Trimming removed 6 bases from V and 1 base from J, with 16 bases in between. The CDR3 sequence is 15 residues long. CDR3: CASRKGLAQSYEQYF. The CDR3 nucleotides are TGTGCCAGCAGAAAGGGATTGGCTCAGTCCTACGAGCAGTACTTC.

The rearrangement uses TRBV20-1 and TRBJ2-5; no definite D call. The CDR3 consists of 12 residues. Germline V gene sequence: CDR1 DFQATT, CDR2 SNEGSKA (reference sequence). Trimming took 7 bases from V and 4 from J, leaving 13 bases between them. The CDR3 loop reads CSGYKYGETQYF. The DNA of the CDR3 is TGCAGTGGGTATAAATATGGAGAGACCCAGTACTTC.

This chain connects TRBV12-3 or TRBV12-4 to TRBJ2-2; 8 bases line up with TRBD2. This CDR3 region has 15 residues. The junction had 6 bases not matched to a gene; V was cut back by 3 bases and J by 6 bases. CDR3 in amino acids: CASSFRTGGPGELFF. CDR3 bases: TGTGCCAGCAGTTTTAGGACGGGAGGGCCCGGGGAGCTGTTTTTT.

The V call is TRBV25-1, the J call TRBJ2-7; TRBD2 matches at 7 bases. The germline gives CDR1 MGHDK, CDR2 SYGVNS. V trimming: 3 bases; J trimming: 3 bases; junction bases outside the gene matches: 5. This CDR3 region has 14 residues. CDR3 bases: TGTGCCAGCAGTGAGATAGGGGAGGGCTACGAGCAGTACTTC. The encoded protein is CASSEIGEGYEQYF.